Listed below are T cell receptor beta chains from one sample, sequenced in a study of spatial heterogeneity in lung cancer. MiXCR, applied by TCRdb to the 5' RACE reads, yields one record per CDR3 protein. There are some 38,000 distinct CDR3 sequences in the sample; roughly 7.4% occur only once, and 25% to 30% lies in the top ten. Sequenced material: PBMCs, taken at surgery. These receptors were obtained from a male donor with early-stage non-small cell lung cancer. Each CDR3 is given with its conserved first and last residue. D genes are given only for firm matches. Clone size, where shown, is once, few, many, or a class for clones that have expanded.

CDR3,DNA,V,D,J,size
CASSAGGRGQGIAPLHF,TGTGCCAGCAGCGCCGGGGGCCGGGGACAGGGCATAGCGCCCCTCCACTTT,TRBV2,TRBD1,TRBJ1-6,many
CSVGTDRYEQYF,TGCAGCGTTGGGACAGACCGATACGAGCAGTACTTC,TRBV29-1,-,TRBJ2-7,many
CSALPLGNSGGAEDTQYF,TGCAGTGCTTTGCCCCTAGGAAATAGCGGGGGGGCGGAAGATACGCAGTATTTT,TRBV20-1,TRBD2,TRBJ2-3,few
CASSPLGGEDEQFF,TGTGCCAGCAGCCCCCTGGGAGGGGAGGATGAGCAGTTCTTC,TRBV7-2,TRBD2,TRBJ2-1,many
CASRQNSGPYNEQFF,TGTGCCAGCAGGCAAAATAGCGGTCCCTACAATGAGCAGTTCTTC,TRBV7-2,-,TRBJ2-1,-
CASSQVPSGRVKGELFF,TGCGCCAGCAGCCAAGTACCTAGCGGGAGGGTTAAGGGGGAGCTGTTTTTT,TRBV4-3,TRBD2,TRBJ2-2,many
CASSFQGFAQYF,TGTGCCAGCAGCTTTCAGGGTTTCGCGCAGTATTTT,TRBV7-9,-,TRBJ2-3,medium-sized
CASRGGELFF,TGTGCCAGCCGGGGCGGGGAGCTGTTTTTT,TRBV12-3/TRBV12-4,-,TRBJ2-2,-
CASSLLPDTSYEQYF,TGTGCCAGCAGCTTACTCCCGGACACCTCCTACGAGCAGTACTTC,TRBV7-2,-,TRBJ2-7,-
CAWTSLRGNYGYTF,TGTGCCTGGACTAGTTTAAGGGGAAACTATGGCTACACCTTC,TRBV30,-,TRBJ1-2,few
CASSLQGAERYTEAFF,TGTGCCAGCAGTCTACAGGGGGCCGAGAGGTACACTGAAGCTTTCTTT,TRBV6-5,TRBD1,TRBJ1-1,many
CASSPARDRFNEQYF,TGTGCCAGTAGTCCCGCAAGGGACAGGTTTAACGAGCAGTACTTC,TRBV19,TRBD1,TRBJ2-7,many
CASSLEYSGSETQYF,TGTGCCAGCAGCTTAGAGTACAGCGGGTCGGAGACCCAGTACTTC,TRBV7-6,-,TRBJ2-5,many
CASTGPGGTDTQYF,TGTGCCAGCACCGGACCCGGGGGCACAGATACGCAGTATTTT,TRBV6-5,-,TRBJ2-3,-
CASSIGLAGDVEQFF,TGTGCCAGCAGCATCGGACTAGCGGGGGACGTGGAGCAGTTCTTC,TRBV7-2,TRBD2,TRBJ2-1,many
CSVEDMRGATDTQYF,TGCAGCGTTGAAGATATGCGGGGGGCGACAGATACGCAGTATTTT,TRBV29-1,TRBD2,TRBJ2-3,many
CASTRTGLNTEAFF,TGTGCCAGCACCAGGACAGGCCTGAACACTGAAGCTTTCTTT,TRBV12-3/TRBV12-4,TRBD1,TRBJ1-1,many
CASARLVISNEQFF,TGTGCCAGCGCAAGGCTAGTCATAAGCAATGAGCAGTTCTTC,TRBV11-3,-,TRBJ2-1,many
CASRTASETQYF,TGTGCCAGCAGAACAGCCTCAGAGACCCAGTACTTC,TRBV27,-,TRBJ2-5,few
CSARTSTGTARGYTF,TGCAGTGCTAGAACCTCTACCGGGACAGCGAGAGGCTACACCTTC,TRBV20-1,TRBD1,TRBJ1-2,many